One and the same sample provided the 18 T cell receptor beta chains below, sequenced in a study of patients and donors after allogeneic stem cell transplantation. TCRdb processed the RT-PCR reads anew with MiXCR; each CDR3 protein has one entry. The sample consists of some 960,000 distinct CDR3 sequences, roughly 18% of them appearing once. The sequenced material came from blood, either unsorted or a sorted T cell fraction (not recorded which). The source is a human donor who was either an allogeneic HSCT recipient or a stem cell or donor lymphocyte infusion donor (not recorded which). It is not recorded whose cells these are; they may come from a transplant donor.

This chain links TRBV20-1 with TRBJ2-7; 10 bases agree with TRBD2. This CDR3 has 15 residues. From germline, CDR1 is DFQATT and CDR2 SNEGSKA (reference sequence). V shed 0 bases and J 3 bases; nucleotides not matched to a gene: 5. Written as DNA, the CDR3 is TGCAGTGCTAGAGATAGCGGGAGGAACCTCTACGAGCAGTACTTC. Its translation is CSARDSGRNLYEQYF.

This clonotype was observed a handful of times. The rearrangement uses TRBV20-1 and TRBJ2-2; no definite D call. The germline V and J ends were trimmed by 0 bases and 5 bases, with 7 bases remaining between them. The V gene's germline CDR1 is DFQATT and CDR2 SNEGSKA (reference sequence). The CDR3 length is 13 residues. CDR3 bases: TGCAGTGCTAGAGATGGGCGGACCGGGGAGCTGTTTTTT. Amino acid sequence: CSARDGRTGELFF.

This chain joins TRBV11-2 and TRBJ2-5; D might be TRBD1 or TRBD2, each matching 7 bases. The V end was cut by 8 bases, the J end by 7 bases, with 26 bases between. There are 16 residues in the CDR3. CDR1 and CDR2 (germline): SGHAT, FQNNGV. The CDR3 bases are TGTGCCAGCCCCCCGCGACCGTTGACAGGGAGGGGGACCCAGTACTTC. Translating gives CASPPRPLTGRGTQYF.

A few counts support this clonotype. V gene TRBV29-1 combines with J gene TRBJ2-3; a weak D match, TRBD2 (7 bases). This CDR3 is 12 amino acids long. Germline CDR1 SQVTM, CDR2 ANQGSEA. Trimming removed 4 bases at V and 12 bases at J, with 17 bases between. The CDR3 here is CSVGLAEGEQYF. The CDR3 region has the DNA TGCAGCGTTGGGCTAGCGGAGGGGGAACAGTATTTT.

The chain is built from TRBV10-3 and TRBJ1-5; weak D call: TRBD1 (5 bases). The CDR3 runs 13 residues. Trimming shortened V by 3 bases and J by 7 bases, and 10 bases separated the two germline ends. Germline V gives CDR1 ENHRY, CDR2 SYGVKD. CDR3 sequence: CAISEEGWQPQHF. DNA for the CDR3: TGTGCCATCAGTGAAGAGGGGTGGCAGCCCCAGCATTTT.

This clonotype has just a few counts. This chain joins TRBV7-9 and TRBJ2-7; 12 bases map to TRBD1. V lost 1 base and J lost 4; bases outside the gene matches: 5. CDR1 SEHNR and CDR2 FQNEAQ come from the germline V gene (reference sequence). The CDR3 is 16 residues long. The CDR3 DNA sequence: TGTGCCAGCAGCTTAGGGGACAGGGGGCGCGAGTACGAGCAGTACTTC. Protein sequence: CASSLGDRGREYEQYF.

Only a few counts were recorded for this clonotype. This sequence joins TRBV7-9 and TRBJ2-2; 7 bases map to TRBD2. From germline, CDR1 is SEHNR and CDR2 FQNEAQ (reference sequence). The CDR3 length is 13 residues. Trimming removed 3 bases from V and 6 bases from J; junction bases left unmatched: 1. The CDR3 loop is CASSFTSAGELFF. The CDR3 coding sequence is TGTGCCAGCAGCTTCACTAGCGCCGGGGAGCTGTTTTTT.

This clonotype was observed a handful of times. The gene calls are TRBV6-1 and TRBJ1-5; TRBD1 aligns across 7 bases. Germline values: CDR1 MNHNS, CDR2 SASEGT. The CDR3 totals 16 residues. The ends lost 6 bases at V and 4 bases at J; junction bases unmatched: 12. For the CDR3, the DNA is TGTGCCAGCAGCTTAGATGACCCGGGACAGAATCAGCCCCAGCATTTT. This sequence encodes CASSLDDPGQNQPQHF.

This clonotype has a count of ten or more. The chain has TRBV5-1 and TRBJ1-2; 10 nucleotides match TRBD1. Germline V lookup: CDR1 SGHRS, CDR2 YFSETQ. The CDR3 is 11 residues long. The CDR3 DNA sequence: TGCGCTTCGACAGGGGGCTTTGGCTACACCTTC. As protein: CASTGGFGYTF.

The genes are TRBV13 and TRBJ2-2, with TRBD2 matching 10 bases. Germline V gene data show CDR1 as PRHDT and CDR2 as FYEKMQ (reference sequence). The V gene end was trimmed by 4 bases and the J gene end by 9 bases; junction bases not matched to a gene: 8. This CDR3 has 15 amino acids. The CDR3 DNA reads as TGTGCCAGCAGCTGGGAGCGGGAGGGCTACCGGGAGCTGTTTTTT. Amino acid sequence: CASSWEREGYRELFF.

This clonotype was observed a few times. The chain couples TRBV3-1 to TRBJ1-2, with 8 bases identical to TRBD1. The CDR3 runs 16 residues. Germline trimming cut 1 base from V and 4 bases from J; bases unmatched to any gene: 8. The germline V gene encodes CDR1 LGHDT and CDR2 YNNKEL (reference sequence). CDR3 residues: CASSQAGRGQSYGYTF. CDR3 coding DNA: TGTGCCAGCAGCCAAGCTGGCAGGGGGCAGAGCTATGGCTACACCTTC.

This clonotype was counted a few times. This chain connects TRBV12-3 or TRBV12-4 to TRBJ2-1, with D perhaps matching TRBD1 or TRBD2 (6 bases each). The V end lost 3 bases, the J end lost 12 bases, and 21 bases lay between the germline ends. The CDR3 totals 15 residues. CDR3 nucleotides: TGTGCCAGCAGTTTGGGTCCCCACGGGGGCCTGGGGCAGTTCTTC. Translating it yields CASSLGPHGGLGQFF.

The table lists this clonotype with a few counts. J is TRBJ2-2 and V is TRBV5-1, with TRBD2 as a possible D gene (6 bases). The germline CDR1 and CDR2 sequences are SGHRS and YFSETQ. CDR3 length: 15 residues. The ends were cut back, 1 base at V and 3 bases at J, with 10 bases in the middle. The CDR3 DNA sequence: TGCGCCAGCAGCTTGCCGGGAGCGGACACCGGGGAGCTGTTTTTT. It translates to CASSLPGADTGELFF. The full variable domain, its missing parts supplied by reference TRBV5-1 and TRBJ2-2, is KAGVTQTPRYLIKTRGQQVTLSCSPISGHRSVSWYQQTPGQGLQFLFEYFSETQRNKGNFPGRFSGRQFSNSRSEMNVSTLELGDSALYLCASSLPGADTGELFFGEGSRLTVL.

This clonotype was counted only a few times. This chain joins TRBV24-1 and TRBJ1-1; 11 bases align to TRBD1. Per germline, CDR1 KGHDR and CDR2 SFDVKD. The CDR3 spans 17 residues. V gave up 4 bases and J gave up 5 bases; unmatched junction bases: 11. The CDR3 protein is CATSDNRAGTGGTEAFF. The CDR3 coding sequence is TGTGCCACCAGTGACAACAGAGCCGGGACAGGGGGAACTGAAGCTTTCTTT.

This clonotype was recorded a few times. The genes are TRBV7-9 and TRBJ1-1; D is undetermined. CDR1 is SEHNR and CDR2 is FQNEAQ in the germline V gene (reference sequence). This CDR3 comprises 12 residues. V dropped 6 bases and J dropped 8 bases, with 13 bases sitting between them. In nucleotides, the CDR3 is TGTGCCAGCAGTCCTACCCGGGAGGAAGCTTTCTTT. Protein: CASSPTREEAFF.

The rearrangement links TRBV27 to TRBJ2-3; D gene unclear. Trimming shortened V by 5 bases and J by 5 bases, and 17 bases separated the two germline ends. Germline values: CDR1 MNHEY, CDR2 SMNVEV (reference sequence). CDR3 length: 15 amino acids. CDR3 sequence: CASSPSASSLDTQYF. In nucleotides, the CDR3 is TGTGCCAGCAGTCCGTCGGCCTCGTCTTTAGATACGCAGTATTTT.

This clonotype was found many times. The rearrangement links TRBV12-3 or TRBV12-4 to TRBJ2-3; 11 nucleotides line up with TRBD2. V was pared by 5 bases and J by 3 bases, with 7 bases of the junction left unmatched. This CDR3 is built from 16 residues. The CDR3 region has the DNA TGTGCCAGCAGTAGATTAGCGGGGGGGCCGACAGATACGCAGTATTTT. Translation: CASSRLAGGPTDTQYF.

This clonotype came up a few times. V and J are TRBV15 and TRBJ1-5; D unresolved. V lost 0 bases and J lost 6, with 12 bases in between. This CDR3 is built from 15 residues. Per germline, CDR1 LNHNV and CDR2 YYDKDF (reference sequence). CDR3 bases: TGTGCCACCAGCAGAGATCGGGTGAGGAGTCAGCCCCAGCATTTT. Translating gives CATSRDRVRSQPQHF.